This T cell receptor (beta chain) was recorded in a study of cytomegalovirus exposure and HLA in healthy donors. The CDR3 covers 13 residues. The germline CDR1 and CDR2 sequences are SGHVS and FQNEAQ. V gave up 2 bases and J gave up 1 base, with 6 bases separating them. Both 60 Vbeta primers and 13 Jbeta primers went into the PCR. The protocol was immunoSEQ multiplex PCR, while the TCRdb copy is restricted to in-frame clones and leaves out a portion. Its table records roughly 190,000 clones. The chain combines TRBV7-8 with TRBJ2-7; D may be TRBD1 (6 bases). The sequenced material came from PBMCs. This TCR derives from a man aged 30 to 45 in good health and CMV-seronegative. CDR3 residues: CASSLRGSYEQYF. The CDR3 bases are TGTGCCAGCAGCTTAAGGGGGTCCTACGAGCAGTACTTC.